The 17 T cell receptor beta chains below all came from one sample that was sequenced in a study of CD8 T cells in ankylosing spondylitis. Via MiXCR, TCRdb re-called the 5' RACE reads, giving one row per CDR3 protein. The sample yields approximately 200,000 distinct CDR3 sequences, roughly 13% seen once. The sample taken for sequencing was blood, either unsorted or a sorted T cell fraction (not recorded which). These receptors all come from a male donor with ankylosing spondylitis or in good health (not recorded which).

The gene calls are TRBV5-1 and TRBJ1-1; D not resolved. Germline lookup yields CDR1 SGHRS and CDR2 YFSETQ. The CDR3 extends over 14 amino acids. V dropped 0 bases and J dropped 4 bases, with 10 bases sitting between them. CDR3 in amino acids: CASSLAGDLTEAFF. The CDR3 DNA is TGCGCCAGCAGCTTGGCCGGGGATCTCACTGAAGCTTTCTTT.

This clonotype was counted ten times or more. V gene TRBV29-1 combines with J gene TRBJ2-1, with 14 bases lining up with TRBD2. CDR3 length equals 16 residues. The trim removed 0 bases at V and 4 bases at J, leaving 2 bases unmatched. Per germline, CDR1 SQVTM and CDR2 ANQGSEA. The CDR3 coding sequence is TGCAGCGTTGAAGATTGGACTAGCGGGGGGTACAATGAGCAGTTCTTC. Protein product: CSVEDWTSGGYNEQFF.

This clonotype was counted between two and nine times. CDR3 sequence: CSARETGWETQYF. The CDR3 DNA sequence: TGCAGTGCTAGAGAGACAGGTTGGGAGACCCAGTACTTC. The V gene is TRBV20-1, the J gene TRBJ2-5; D may be TRBD1 (6 bases). Trimming pared 0 bases from V and 5 bases from J, leaving 10 bases between. CDR1 DFQATT and CDR2 SNEGSKA come from the germline V gene (reference sequence). The CDR3 is 13 amino acids.

The genes are TRBV27 and TRBJ2-4; D ambiguous. CDR1 is MNHEY and CDR2 is SMNVEV in the germline V gene (reference sequence). Trimming shortened V by 3 bases and J by 0 bases, and 9 bases separated the two germline ends. CDR3 length: 15 residues. The CDR3 loop reads CASSLAPLAKNIQYF. CDR3 nucleotides: TGTGCCAGCAGTTTGGCCCCACTAGCCAAAAACATTCAGTACTTC.

At least ten counts were recorded for this clonotype. The chain is built from TRBV5-1 and TRBJ2-7, with TRBD2 matching 8 bases. After removal of 0 bases from V and 7 bases from J, the junction contained 9 bases not matched to a gene. The germline gives CDR1 SGHRS, CDR2 YFSETQ. The CDR3 spans 15 residues. This CDR3 reads CASSLDLAGLREQYF. As DNA, the CDR3 is TGCGCCAGCAGCTTGGACCTAGCGGGTTTGCGTGAGCAGTACTTC.

This chain joins TRBV10-3 and TRBJ1-1; D unclear. CDR1 and CDR2 (germline): ENHRY, SYGVKD. This CDR3 region has 12 residues. V shed 8 bases and J shed 2 bases, with 9 bases lying between them. The CDR3 DNA follows: TGTGCCATCGGGAGGGATAACACTGAAGCTTTCTTT. It yields the protein CAIGRDNTEAFF.

This rearrangement joins TRBV30 to TRBJ1-2, with a weak D call TRBD1 (6 bases). The germline V and J ends were trimmed by 3 bases and 4 bases, with 15 bases remaining between them. The germline V gene has CDR1 GTSNPN and CDR2 SVGIG (reference sequence). The CDR3 runs 14 residues. The CDR3 reads CAWRDTGRGYGYTF. The DNA of the CDR3 is TGTGCCTGGAGAGATACAGGGAGGGGCTATGGCTACACCTTC.

The rearrangement joins TRBV30 to TRBJ2-7; 12 nucleotides line up with TRBD1. CDR1 and CDR2 from the germline V gene are GTSNPN and SVGIG (reference sequence). The J segment lost 5 bases and the V segment lost 2 bases, leaving 4 bases of the junction unmatched. The CDR3 runs to 14 residues. This CDR3 is CAWSSGTGGDEQYF. Written as DNA, the CDR3 is TGTGCCTGGAGTTCAGGGACAGGGGGCGACGAGCAGTACTTC.

This clonotype occurred a few times. The chain uses TRBV12-3 or TRBV12-4 and TRBJ1-2; a possible D gene is TRBD1 (5 bases). V lost 6 bases, J lost 4 bases, and 9 bases lay in between. The CDR3 is 12 residues long. For the CDR3, the DNA is TGTGCCAGCAGACGGGACGCCTATGGCTACACCTTC. It encodes CASRRDAYGYTF.

The chain is built from TRBV4-2 and TRBJ1-1; a possible D gene is TRBD1 (6 bases). The CDR3 extends over 15 amino acids. Germline-derived CDR1 and CDR2 are LGHNA and YNFKEQ. Trimming stripped 0 bases from V and 1 base from J, with 9 bases between. The CDR3 region has the DNA TGTGCCAGCAGCCAAGAATCGGGACAGAACACTGAAGCTTTCTTT. It encodes CASSQESGQNTEAFF.

This clonotype was counted between two and nine times. Compared with germline, one end of the junction differs, possibly owing to a read error. This sequence joins TRBV3-1 and TRBJ2-1; D gene ambiguous. Germline loops: CDR1 LGHDT, CDR2 YNNKEL (reference sequence). This CDR3 contains 12 residues. The CDR3 sequence: CASSHSNNEQFF. Here the CDR3 DNA reads TGTGCCAGCAGCCACTCCAACAATGAGCAGTTCTTC.

This clonotype was recorded at least ten times. The gene calls are TRBV4-1 and TRBJ2-1; D gene unclear. From germline, CDR1 is MGHRA and CDR2 YSYEKL. Trimming cost V 0 bases and J 5 bases, with 11 bases left between them. The CDR3 covers 15 residues. The CDR3 protein is CASSQEVPGDNEQFF. The CDR3 coding sequence is TGCGCCAGCAGCCAAGAAGTTCCCGGCGACAATGAGCAGTTCTTC.

This sequence joins TRBV11-2 and TRBJ2-7; 12 bases are shared with TRBD2. CDR1 and CDR2 from the germline V gene are SGHAT and FQNNGV. The length of the CDR3 is 18 residues. After removal of 8 bases from V and 0 bases from J, the junction contained 14 bases not matched to a gene. CDR3 amino acids: CASGPGLAGLMRSYEQYF. Here the CDR3 DNA reads TGTGCCAGCGGCCCGGGACTAGCGGGTCTCATGCGCTCCTACGAGCAGTACTTC.

V is TRBV5-1 and J is TRBJ2-1; TRBD1 matches at 7 bases. The CDR3 runs to 15 residues. V was pared by 1 base and J by 2 bases, with 3 bases of the junction left unmatched. The germline CDR1 and CDR2 sequences are SGHRS and YFSETQ. The CDR3 is CASSLFTGAYNEQFF. Here the CDR3 DNA reads TGCGCCAGCAGCTTGTTCACAGGGGCCTACAATGAGCAGTTCTTC.

Only a few counts were recorded for this clonotype. The chain combines TRBV12-3 or TRBV12-4 with TRBJ2-7; 7 bases line up with TRBD1. V was pared by 6 bases and J by 2 bases, with 7 bases of the junction left unmatched. The CDR3 is made up of 14 amino acids. CDR3 nucleotide sequence: TGTGCCAGCAGCACGGACAGGCTACCCTACGAGCAGTACTTC. It encodes CASSTDRLPYEQYF.

The table lists this clonotype with a few counts. The V and J genes are TRBV5-6 and TRBJ2-1, with D possibly matching TRBD1 (5 bases). Per germline, CDR1 SGHDT and CDR2 YYEEEE. This CDR3 has 16 residues. V dropped 3 bases and J dropped 0 bases, with 13 bases sitting between them. CDR3 in amino acids: CASSSTTVSSYNEQFF. The CDR3 DNA is TGTGCCAGCAGCTCAACGACAGTGAGCTCCTACAATGAGCAGTTCTTC.

The CDR3 region is CASSKQASGGAGRDEQFF. In DNA, the CDR3 is TGTGCCAGTAGTAAACAGGCTAGCGGGGGGGCCGGAAGAGATGAGCAGTTCTTC. The chain couples TRBV19 to TRBJ2-1; 12 nucleotides agree with TRBD2. Germline lookup yields CDR1 LNHDA and CDR2 SQIVND (reference sequence). CDR3 length: 18 residues. With 4 bases clipped from V and 8 bases from J, the junction kept 15 bases outside the gene matches. The full variable domain, with the rest looked up from reference TRBV19 and TRBJ2-1, is DGGITQSPKYLFRKEGQNVTLSCEQNLNHDAMYWYRQDPGQGLRLIYYSQIVNDFQKGDIAEGYSVSREKKESFPLTVTSAQKNPTAFYLCASSKQASGGAGRDEQFFGPGTRLTVL.